This T cell receptor beta chain was found in a study of early T cells in non-severe SARS-CoV-2 infection. Overall study context: The authors sequenced bulk RNA from unsorted whole blood, leaving chains unpaired. Study-wide results and caveats: Sequences matched to VDJdb favored anti-spike CD8 responses, while private and CD4 specificities were missed.

The CDR3 spans 17 residues. CDR1 SGHDT and CDR2 YYEEEE come from the germline V gene. Trimming took 3 bases from V and 0 from J; bases not matched to a gene: 11. As concerns this clonotype: The antigen remains unidentified.

Individually, cDNA molecules had unique molecular identifiers attached to them. One entry per CDR3 protein results from TCRdb running MiXCR on the 5' RACE reads. The sample includes 55,000 to 70,000 distinct CDR3 sequences, 10% to 15% seen only once; the top ten take less than 6%. Material for sequencing was whole blood. The receptor was isolated from an adult who was a healthcare worker with PCR-confirmed SARS-CoV-2 infection or an uninfected control (not recorded which). The V and J genes are TRBV5-6 and TRBJ2-5; TRBD1 agrees at 7 bases. CDR3 sequence: CASSSGQVGTYQETQYF. For the CDR3, the DNA is TGTGCCAGCAGCTCTGGACAGGTCGGAACGTACCAAGAGACCCAGTACTTC.